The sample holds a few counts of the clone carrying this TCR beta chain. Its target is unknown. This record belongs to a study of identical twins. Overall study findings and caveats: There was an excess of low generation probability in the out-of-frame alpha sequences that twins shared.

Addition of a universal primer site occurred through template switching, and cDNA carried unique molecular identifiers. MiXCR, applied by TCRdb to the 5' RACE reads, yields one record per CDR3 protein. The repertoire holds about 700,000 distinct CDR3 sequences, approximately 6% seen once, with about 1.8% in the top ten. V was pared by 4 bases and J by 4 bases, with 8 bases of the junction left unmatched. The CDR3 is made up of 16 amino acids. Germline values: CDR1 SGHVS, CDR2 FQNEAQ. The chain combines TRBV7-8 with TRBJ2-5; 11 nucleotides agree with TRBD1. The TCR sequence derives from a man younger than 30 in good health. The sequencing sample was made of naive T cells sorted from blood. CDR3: CASSSSGTGGGETQYF. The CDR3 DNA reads TGTGCCAGCAGCTCGAGTGGGACAGGGGGAGGAGAGACCCAGTACTTC.